This T cell receptor beta chain comes out of a study of T cells in localized non-small cell lung cancer. Study conclusions and caveats: The tumor had only one region sequenced, so heterogeneity remains possible. Measurement of T cell clonality placed uninvolved adjacent lung highest, above the level in tumor. Median roughly 57 top-100 tumor clones were shared with paired adjacent lung.

The V end lost 2 bases, the J end lost 9 bases, and 15 bases lay between the germline ends. CDR1 is SGHNT, CDR2 YYREEE, per germline (reference sequence). This CDR3 has 14 amino acids. Profiling relied on immunoSEQ multiplex PCR, and the TCRdb table lists in-frame clones only, not all of them. Altogether roughly 21,000 clones are present, roughly 87% being singletons, with the ten largest covering just under 30%. As regards this clone: The target antigen is unknown.

The input for sequencing was peripheral blood mononuclear cells, taken before any cancer treatment. The chain links TRBV5-4 to TRBJ2-1; tentatively, D is TRBD2 (6 bases). The clonotype was recovered from a male donor at least 60 years old with stage II lung adenocarcinoma. The CDR3 protein is CASSLLGGPGEQFF. CDR3 in DNA: TGTGCCAGCAGCTTATTGGGGGGTCCGGGTGAGCAGTTCTTC.